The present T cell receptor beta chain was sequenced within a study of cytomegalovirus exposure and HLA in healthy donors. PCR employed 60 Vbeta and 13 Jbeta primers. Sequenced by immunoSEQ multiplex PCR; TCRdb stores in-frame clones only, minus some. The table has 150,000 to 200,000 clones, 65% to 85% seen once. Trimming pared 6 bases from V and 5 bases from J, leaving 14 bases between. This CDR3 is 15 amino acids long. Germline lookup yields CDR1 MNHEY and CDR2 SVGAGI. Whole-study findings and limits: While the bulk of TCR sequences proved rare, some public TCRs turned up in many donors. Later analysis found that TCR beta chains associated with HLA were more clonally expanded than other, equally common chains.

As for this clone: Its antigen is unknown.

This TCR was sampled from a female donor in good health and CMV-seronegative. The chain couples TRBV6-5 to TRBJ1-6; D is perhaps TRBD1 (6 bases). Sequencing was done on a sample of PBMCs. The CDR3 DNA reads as TGTGCCAGCAGAGGGGGGGTGTGGGATAATTCACCCCTCCACTTT. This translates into CASRGGVWDNSPLHF.